The clone carrying this T cell receptor beta chain was detected only a few times. The germline V and J ends were trimmed by 1 base and 10 bases, with 14 bases remaining between them. Germline lookup yields CDR1 LNHDA and CDR2 SQIVND (reference sequence). There are 14 residues in the CDR3. The PCR used 60 Vbeta and 13 Jbeta primers. Generated by immunoSEQ multiplex PCR, the TCRdb table keeps only in-frame clones and is missing some. The sample carries tens of thousands of clones, roughly 76% recorded once. The data are from a study of cytomegalovirus exposure and HLA in healthy donors. Sequenced material: PBMCs. This chain uses TRBV19 with TRBJ1-5; D ambiguous. This TCR derives from a middle-aged woman in good health and CMV-seronegative. CDR3 bases: TGTGCCAGTAGTATAGCCCCCCGTGGCTTCCCCCAGCATTTT. This sequence encodes CASSIAPRGFPQHF.